This T cell receptor (beta chain) was observed in a study of T-cell reconstitution after alpha-beta-depleted transplantation in children. Overall study findings and caveats: Surviving recipient T cells and intrathymic progenitors accounted for some patients' high TCRbeta diversity at day 60. As was reported, about two months after transplant, alpha-beta T cells came from several hundred expanded graft clones.

A library of TCRbeta sequences, prepared with unique molecular identifiers, was generated. TCRdb re-analysed the PCR reads in MiXCR, keeping a single row per CDR3 protein. Among 200,000 to 250,000 distinct CDR3 sequences, just under 8.5% were seen once, and the ten largest hold about 6.4%. Trimming pared 0 bases from V and 5 bases from J, leaving 10 bases between. The CDR3 loop spans 14 amino acids. Germline CDR1 is LGHDT and CDR2 is YNNKEL (reference sequence). This clonotype was seen at least ten times. Its antigen is undetermined. The sequence came from a male patient between 5 and 17 years old who had a stem cell transplant for acute lymphoblastic leukemia, so the T cells may come from the graft donor. The J gene is TRBJ2-5, the V gene TRBV3-1; TRBD2 is a possible D gene (5 bases). Specimen: PBMCs, mostly from graft donor cells, collected 180 days after TCRalphabeta/CD19-depleted stem cell transplant. The CDR3 here is CASSQEGVSETQYF. In nucleotides, the CDR3 is TGTGCCAGCAGCCAAGAGGGAGTTTCGGAGACCCAGTACTTC.